These 5 T cell receptor beta chains were sequenced from one sample in a study of blood T cell repertoires in COVID-19. Sequencing was performed with immunoSEQ multiplex PCR; in TCRdb, only in-frame clones are kept and a portion is missing. Here the sample spans 130,000 or so clones, around nine tenths being singletons. The sequencing input was peripheral blood. These receptors were obtained from a man aged 50 to 60 with active or convalescent COVID-19.

The chain has TRBV19 and TRBJ2-2; 7 bases align to TRBD1. With V trimmed by 7 bases and J by 0 bases, 8 bases remained unmatched. The CDR3 contains 16 residues. The germline V gene encodes CDR1 LNHDA and CDR2 SQIVND (reference sequence). The CDR3 DNA reads TGTGCCAGTATTGGGATGGACAGGCCGAACACCGGGGAGCTGTTTTTT. Its translation is CASIGMDRPNTGELFF.

This rearrangement joins TRBV19 to TRBJ1-2; no clear D. The V gene's germline CDR1 is LNHDA and CDR2 SQIVND (reference sequence). This CDR3 is 14 amino acids long. Trimming cost V 5 bases and J 0 bases, with 10 bases left between them. The CDR3 region has the DNA TGTGCCAGTAGTTTAAGCGCTTCTAACTATGGCTACACCTTC. Translated: CASSLSASNYGYTF.

This sequence joins TRBV7-2 and TRBJ2-5, with 10 bases fitting TRBD1. V was clipped by 5 bases and J by 5 bases; unmatched bases: 8. Germline V lookup: CDR1 SGHTA, CDR2 FQGNSA. The CDR3 consists of 15 residues. CDR3 amino acids: CASSPGTGVGETQYF. In DNA, the CDR3 is TGTGCCAGCAGCCCCGGGACAGGGGTAGGGGAGACCCAGTACTTC.

This rearrangement joins TRBV30 to TRBJ2-1; TRBD2 agrees at 9 bases. From germline, CDR1 is GTSNPN and CDR2 SVGIG (reference sequence). V lost 2 bases, J lost 6 bases, and 5 bases stayed unmatched. The CDR3 sequence is 14 residues long. The CDR3: CAWSIGLASNEQFF. The DNA of the CDR3 is TGTGCCTGGAGTATAGGACTAGCGAGCAATGAGCAGTTCTTC.

The chain carries TRBV5-4 and TRBJ2-2, with D possibly matching TRBD2 (6 bases). The V gene's germline CDR1 is SGHNT and CDR2 YYREEE (reference sequence). The CDR3 runs to 13 residues. V was clipped by 5 bases and J by 6 bases, with 11 bases between them. The CDR3 nucleotides are TGTGCCAGCAGGGATTGGGGGGCCGGGGAGCTGTTTTTT. This encodes CASRDWGAGELFF.